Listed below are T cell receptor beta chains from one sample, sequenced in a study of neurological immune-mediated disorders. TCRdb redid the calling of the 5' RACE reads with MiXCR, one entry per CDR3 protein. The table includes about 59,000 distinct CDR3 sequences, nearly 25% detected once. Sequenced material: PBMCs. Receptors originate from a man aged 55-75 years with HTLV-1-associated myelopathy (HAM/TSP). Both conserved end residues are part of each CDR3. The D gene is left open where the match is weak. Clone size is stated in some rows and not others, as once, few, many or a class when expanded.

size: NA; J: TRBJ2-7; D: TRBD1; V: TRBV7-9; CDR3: CASSIGGALEQYF; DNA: TGTGCCAGCAGCATAGGGGGCGCCCTCGAGCAGTACTTC
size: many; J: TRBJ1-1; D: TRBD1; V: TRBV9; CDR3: CASSTEGAQNTEAFF; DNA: TGTGCCAGCAGCACTGAGGGGGCTCAGAACACTGAAGCTTTCTTT
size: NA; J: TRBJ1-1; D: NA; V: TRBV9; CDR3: CASSARPALGAPEAFF; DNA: TGTGCCAGCAGCGCCCGACCCGCCCTAGGGGCCCCTGAAGCTTTCTTT
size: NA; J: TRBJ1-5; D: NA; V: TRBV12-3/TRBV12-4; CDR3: CASSRWKEDQPQHF; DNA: TGTGCCAGCAGTCGTTGGAAGGAAGATCAGCCCCAGCATTTT
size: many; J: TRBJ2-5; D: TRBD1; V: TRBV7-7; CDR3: CASSLGGTGGETQYF; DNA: TGTGCTAGCAGCTTGGGGGGGACAGGGGGCGAGACCCAGTACTTC
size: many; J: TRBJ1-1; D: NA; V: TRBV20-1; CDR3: CSAATGEPSEAFF; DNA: TGCAGTGCGGCGACAGGCGAGCCTTCTGAAGCTTTCTTT
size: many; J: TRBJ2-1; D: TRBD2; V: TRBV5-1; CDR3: CASSLGLASQNEQFF; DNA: TGCGCCAGCAGCTTGGGACTAGCCAGCCAAAATGAGCAGTTCTTC
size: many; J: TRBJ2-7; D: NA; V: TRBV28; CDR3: CASSLEQTSYEQYF; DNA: TGTGCCAGCAGTTTAGAACAGACCTCCTACGAGCAGTACTTC
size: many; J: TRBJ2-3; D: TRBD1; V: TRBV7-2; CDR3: CASSLGTGVADTQYF; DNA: TGTGCCAGCAGCCTAGGGACAGGGGTGGCAGATACGCAGTATTTT
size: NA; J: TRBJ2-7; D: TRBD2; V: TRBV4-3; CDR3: CASSHLTGGPYEQYF; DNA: TGCGCCAGCAGCCATCTAACGGGAGGGCCGTACGAGCAGTACTTC
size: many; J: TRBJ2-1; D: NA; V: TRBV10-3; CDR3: CAISESRRDNEQFF; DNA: TGTGCCATCAGTGAGTCTCGGCGCGACAATGAGCAGTTCTTC
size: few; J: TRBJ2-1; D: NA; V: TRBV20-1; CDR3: CSALVAGRLKNEQFF; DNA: TGCAGTGCACTTGTCGCTGGCCGGCTAAAGAATGAGCAGTTCTTC
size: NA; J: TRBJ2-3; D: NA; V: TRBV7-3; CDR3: CASSSTGGAADTQYF; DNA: TGTGCCAGCAGCTCGACAGGCGGGGCCGCAGATACGCAGTATTTT
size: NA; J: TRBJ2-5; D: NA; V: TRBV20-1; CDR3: CSASRRASARGWETQYF; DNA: TGCAGTGCCTCTCGACGGGCTAGCGCTCGGGGGTGGGAGACCCAGTACTTC
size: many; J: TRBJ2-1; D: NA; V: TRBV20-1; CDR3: CSAPDRYYNEQFF; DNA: TGCAGTGCACCCGACAGATACTACAATGAGCAGTTCTTC
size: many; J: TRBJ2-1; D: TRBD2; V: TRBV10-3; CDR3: CAIKGPGGNEQFF; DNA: TGTGCCATCAAAGGGCCGGGGGGGAATGAGCAGTTCTTC
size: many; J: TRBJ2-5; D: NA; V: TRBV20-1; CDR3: CSAAHSRKQETQYF; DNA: TGCAGTGCCGCCCATTCACGGAAACAAGAGACCCAGTACTTC
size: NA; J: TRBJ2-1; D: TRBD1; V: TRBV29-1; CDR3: CSVERDRDSNEQFF; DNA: TGCAGCGTTGAGAGGGACAGGGACTCCAATGAGCAGTTCTTC
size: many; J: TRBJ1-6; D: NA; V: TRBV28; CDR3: CASSTGAGSYNSPLHF; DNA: TGTGCCAGCAGCACCGGAGCGGGGTCCTATAATTCACCCCTCCACTTT
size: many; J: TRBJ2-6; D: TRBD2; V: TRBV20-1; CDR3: CSAPLAGSQGANVLTF; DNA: TGCAGTGCTCCCCTAGCGGGATCCCAAGGGGCCAACGTCCTGACTTTC
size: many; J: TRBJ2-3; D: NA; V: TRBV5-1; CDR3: CASTFPSTDTQYF; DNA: TGCGCCAGCACCTTTCCTAGCACAGATACGCAGTATTTT
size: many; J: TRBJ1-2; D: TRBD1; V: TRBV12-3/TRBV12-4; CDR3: CASSTTGNGYTF; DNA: TGTGCCAGCAGTACGACAGGGAACGGCTACACCTTC
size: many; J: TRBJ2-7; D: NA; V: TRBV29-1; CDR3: CSVQTPGTLSYEQYF; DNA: TGCAGCGTCCAAACCCCAGGGACCCTCTCCTACGAGCAGTACTTC
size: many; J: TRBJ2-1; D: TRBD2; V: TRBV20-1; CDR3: CSATGEGGYNEQFF; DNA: TGCAGTGCTACCGGGGAGGGCGGCTACAATGAGCAGTTCTTC